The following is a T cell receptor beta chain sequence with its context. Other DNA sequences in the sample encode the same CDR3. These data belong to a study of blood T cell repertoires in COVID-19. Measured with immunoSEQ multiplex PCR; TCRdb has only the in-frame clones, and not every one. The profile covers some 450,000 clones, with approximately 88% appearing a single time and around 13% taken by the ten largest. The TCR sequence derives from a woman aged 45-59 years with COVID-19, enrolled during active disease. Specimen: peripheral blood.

The CDR3: CASSLSQGYGYTF. CDR3 DNA: TGTGCCAGCAGTTTATCCCAGGGTTATGGCTACACCTTC. The genes are TRBV12-3 or TRBV12-4 and TRBJ1-2; the D gene is possibly TRBD1 (5 bases). This CDR3 spans 13 amino acids. The ends were cut back, 2 bases at V and 5 bases at J, with 9 bases in the middle.